This TCR beta chain was recorded in a study of T cell responses to AZD1222 COVID-19 vaccine. TCRdb's table, derived via immunoSEQ multiplex PCR, lists solely in-frame clones and lacks some. The repertoire holds more than 100,000 clones, roughly nine tenths seen once, with approximately 9.3% in the top ten. Germline V CDR1 and CDR2: KGHSH, LQKENI. V gave up 3 bases and J gave up 1 base, with 12 bases separating them. The CDR3 is 15 amino acids. Material: peripheral blood, obtained on day 0 of AZD1222 vaccination. This TCR came from an adult in good health. The V call is TRBV18, the J call TRBJ1-1; a possible D gene is TRBD1 (5 bases). In DNA form, the CDR3 reads TGTGCCAGCTCACCGAAGGTCCAGGGGAACACTGAAGCTTTCTTT. Protein: CASSPKVQGNTEAFF.